This T cell receptor beta chain was captured in a study of siplizumab effects on memory and regulatory T cells. Overall study findings and caveats: For mappable alloreactive CD4+ clones, the mean Treg-derived fraction was approximately 69% with siplizumab and 26.9% in controls. Proliferating Tregs in siplizumab cultures were never verified as suppressive. Siplizumab significantly decreased alloreactive sequences from unstimulated CD4+ memory cells.

Turning to this clone: Its antigen is not known.

Some 9.4 x 10^4 TCR templates per sample were sequenced. Repertoires were generated with immunoSEQ multiplex PCR, while TCRdb's copy carries only in-frame clones and drops some. The sample has some 73,000 clones; 90% to 95% are singletons. Trimming took 2 bases from V and 3 from J, leaving 2 bases between them. The CDR3 runs 12 residues. Sequenced sample: CD8+ T cells sorted from blood. The TCR comes from a human donor in good health. The chain employs TRBV23-1 and TRBJ1-5; unclear D gene. TRBV23-1 falls under the ORF class, with uncertain function. CDR3 bases: TGCGCCAGCAGTCAACCCAATCAGCCCCAGCATTTT. This gives the protein CASSQPNQPQHF.